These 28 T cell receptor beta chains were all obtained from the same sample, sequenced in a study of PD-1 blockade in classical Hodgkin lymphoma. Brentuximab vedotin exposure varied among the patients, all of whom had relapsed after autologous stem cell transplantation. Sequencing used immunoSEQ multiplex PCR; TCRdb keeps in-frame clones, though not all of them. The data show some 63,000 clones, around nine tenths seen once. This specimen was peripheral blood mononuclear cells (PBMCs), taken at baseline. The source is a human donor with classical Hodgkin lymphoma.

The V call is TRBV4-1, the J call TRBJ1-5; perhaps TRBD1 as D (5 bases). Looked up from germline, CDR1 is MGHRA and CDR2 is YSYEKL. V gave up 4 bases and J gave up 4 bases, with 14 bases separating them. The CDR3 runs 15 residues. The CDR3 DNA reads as TGCGCCAGCAGCCCTACAGACAGTGCGAATCAGCCCCAGCATTTT. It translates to CASSPTDSANQPQHF.

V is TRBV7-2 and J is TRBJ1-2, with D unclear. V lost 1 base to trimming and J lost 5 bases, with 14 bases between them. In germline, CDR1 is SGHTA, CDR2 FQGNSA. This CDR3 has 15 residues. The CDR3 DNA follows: TGTGCCAGCAGCTTAGGGGTAATTGACGGATATGGCTACACCTTC. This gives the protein CASSLGVIDGYGYTF.

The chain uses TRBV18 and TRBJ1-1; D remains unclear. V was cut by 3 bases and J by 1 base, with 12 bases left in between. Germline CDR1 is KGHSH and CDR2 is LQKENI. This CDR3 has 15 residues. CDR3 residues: CASSPSADENTEAFF. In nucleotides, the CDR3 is TGTGCCAGCTCACCGTCGGCAGATGAGAACACTGAAGCTTTCTTT.

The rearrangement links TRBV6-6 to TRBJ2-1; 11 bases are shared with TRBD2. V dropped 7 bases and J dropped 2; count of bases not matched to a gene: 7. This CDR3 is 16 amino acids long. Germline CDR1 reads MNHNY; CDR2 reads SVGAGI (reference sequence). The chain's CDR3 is CASTIGLAGAYNEQFF. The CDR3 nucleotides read TGTGCCAGCACCATAGGACTAGCGGGTGCCTACAATGAGCAGTTCTTC.

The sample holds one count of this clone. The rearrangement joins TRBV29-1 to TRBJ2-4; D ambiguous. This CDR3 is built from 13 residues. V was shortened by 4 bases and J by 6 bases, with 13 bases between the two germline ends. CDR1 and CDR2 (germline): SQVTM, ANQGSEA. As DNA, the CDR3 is TGCAGCGTTGCGGGTGGCGGAATAAACATTCAGTACTTC. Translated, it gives CSVAGGGINIQYF.

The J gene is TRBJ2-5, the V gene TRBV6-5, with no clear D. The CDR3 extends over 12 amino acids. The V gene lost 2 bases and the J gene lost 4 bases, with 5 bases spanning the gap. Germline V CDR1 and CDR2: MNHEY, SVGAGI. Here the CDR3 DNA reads TGTGCCAGCAGTTACCATGGAGAGACCCAGTACTTC. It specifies CASSYHGETQYF.

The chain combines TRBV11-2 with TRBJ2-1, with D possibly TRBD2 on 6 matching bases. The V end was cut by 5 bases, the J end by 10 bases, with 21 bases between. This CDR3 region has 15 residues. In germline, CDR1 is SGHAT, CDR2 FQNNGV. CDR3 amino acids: CASSRAAGGWGEQFF. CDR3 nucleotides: TGTGCCAGCAGCCGCGCAGCGGGCGGGTGGGGGGAGCAGTTCTTC.

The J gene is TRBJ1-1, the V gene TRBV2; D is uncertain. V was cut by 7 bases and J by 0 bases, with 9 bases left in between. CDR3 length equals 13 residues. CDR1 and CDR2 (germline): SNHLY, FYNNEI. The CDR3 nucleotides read TGTGCCAGCAAGATACAGCTGAACACTGAAGCTTTCTTT. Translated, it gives CASKIQLNTEAFF.

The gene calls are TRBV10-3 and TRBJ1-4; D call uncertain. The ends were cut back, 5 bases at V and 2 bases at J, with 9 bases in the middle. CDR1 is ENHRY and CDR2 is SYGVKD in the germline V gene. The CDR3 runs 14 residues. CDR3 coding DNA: TGTGCCATCAGTCCGGGCGCGACTAATGAAAAACTGTTTTTT. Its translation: CAISPGATNEKLFF.

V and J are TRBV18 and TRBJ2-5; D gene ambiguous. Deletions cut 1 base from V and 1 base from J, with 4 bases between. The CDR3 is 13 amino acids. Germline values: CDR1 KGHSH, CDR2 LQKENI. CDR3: CASSPLIQETQYF. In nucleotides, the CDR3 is TGTGCCAGCTCACCACTTATCCAAGAGACCCAGTACTTC. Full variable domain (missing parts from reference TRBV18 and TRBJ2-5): NAGVMQNPRHLVRRRGQEARLRCSPMKGHSHVYWYRQLPEEGLKFMVYLQKENIIDESGMPKERFSAEFPKEGPSILRIQQVVRGDSAAYFCASSPLIQETQYFGPGTRLLVL.

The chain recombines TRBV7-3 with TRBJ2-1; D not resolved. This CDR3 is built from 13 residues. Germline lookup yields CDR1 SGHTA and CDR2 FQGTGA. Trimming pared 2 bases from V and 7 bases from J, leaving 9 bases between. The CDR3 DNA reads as TGTGCCAGCAGCTTATGGGTTGGTAATGAGCAGTTCTTC. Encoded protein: CASSLWVGNEQFF.

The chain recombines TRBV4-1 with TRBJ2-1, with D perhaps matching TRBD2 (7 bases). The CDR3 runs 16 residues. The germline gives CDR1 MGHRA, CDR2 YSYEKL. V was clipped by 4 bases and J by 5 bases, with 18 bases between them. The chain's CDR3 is CASSLRGGEGHNEQFF. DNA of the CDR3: TGCGCCAGCAGCCTCCGAGGGGGGGAGGGTCACAATGAGCAGTTCTTC.

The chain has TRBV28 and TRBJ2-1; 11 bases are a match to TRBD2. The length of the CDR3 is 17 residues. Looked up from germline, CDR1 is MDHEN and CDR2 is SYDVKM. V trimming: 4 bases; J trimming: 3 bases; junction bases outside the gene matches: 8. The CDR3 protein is CASSSPGTSGNYNEQFF. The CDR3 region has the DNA TGTGCCAGCAGTTCGCCCGGGACTAGCGGAAACTACAATGAGCAGTTCTTC.

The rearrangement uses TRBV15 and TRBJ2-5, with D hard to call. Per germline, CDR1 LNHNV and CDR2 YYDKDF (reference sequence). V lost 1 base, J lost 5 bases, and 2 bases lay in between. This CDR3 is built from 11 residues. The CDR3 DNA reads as TGTGCCACCAGCAGAGTTGAGACCCAGTACTTC. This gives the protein CATSRVETQYF.

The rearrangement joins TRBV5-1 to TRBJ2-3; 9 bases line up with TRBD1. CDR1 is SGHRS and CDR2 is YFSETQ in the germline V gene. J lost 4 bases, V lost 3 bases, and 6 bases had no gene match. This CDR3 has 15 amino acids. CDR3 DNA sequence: TGCGCCAGCAGCTACAGCCGGGACAGGGCAGATACGCAGTATTTT. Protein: CASSYSRDRADTQYF.

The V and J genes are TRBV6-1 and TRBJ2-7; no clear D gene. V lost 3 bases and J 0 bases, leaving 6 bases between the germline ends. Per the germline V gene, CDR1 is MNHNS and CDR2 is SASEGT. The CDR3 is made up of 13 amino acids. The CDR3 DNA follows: TGTGCCAGCAGTGACCACCACTCCTACGAGCAGTACTTC. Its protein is CASSDHHSYEQYF.

The CDR3 sequence is CASSPRRAGGLSSYNEQFF. CDR3 coding DNA: TGTGCCAGCAGCCCGCGCCGGGCGGGGGGCCTTAGCTCCTACAATGAGCAGTTCTTC. This chain links TRBV7-8 with TRBJ2-1; TRBD2 matches at 8 bases. This CDR3 comprises 19 residues. CDR1 and CDR2 from the germline V gene are SGHVS and FQNEAQ. Unmatched junction bases numbered 15, after V lost 5 bases and J lost 0 bases. Full variable domain (outside the CDR3, taken from reference TRBV7-8 and TRBJ2-1): GAGVSQSPRYKVAKRGQDVALRCDPISGHVSLFWYQQALGQGPEFLTYFQNEAQLDKSGLPSDRFFAERPEGSVSTLKIQRTQQEDSAVYLCASSPRRAGGLSSYNEQFFGPGTRLTVL.

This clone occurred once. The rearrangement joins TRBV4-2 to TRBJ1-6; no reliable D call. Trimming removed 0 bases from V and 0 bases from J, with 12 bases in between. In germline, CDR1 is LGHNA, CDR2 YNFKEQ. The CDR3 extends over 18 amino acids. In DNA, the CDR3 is TGTGCCAGCAGCCAAGACCAGCAGTTAGGCTCCTATAATTCACCCCTCCACTTT. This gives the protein CASSQDQQLGSYNSPLHF.

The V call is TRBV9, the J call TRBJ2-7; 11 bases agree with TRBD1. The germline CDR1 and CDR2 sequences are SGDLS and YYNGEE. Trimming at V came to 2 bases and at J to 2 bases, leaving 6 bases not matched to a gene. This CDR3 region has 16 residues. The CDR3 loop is CASSVTGTGGPYEQYF. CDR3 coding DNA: TGTGCCAGCAGCGTGACAGGGACAGGGGGACCCTACGAGCAGTACTTC.

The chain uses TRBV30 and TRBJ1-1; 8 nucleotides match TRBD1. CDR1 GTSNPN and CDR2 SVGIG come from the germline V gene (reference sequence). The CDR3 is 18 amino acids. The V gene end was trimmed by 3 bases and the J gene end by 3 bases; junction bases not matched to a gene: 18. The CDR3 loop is CAWSRRQGIVNRDTEAFF. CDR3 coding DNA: TGTGCCTGGAGCCGGAGACAGGGGATAGTAAATAGGGACACTGAAGCTTTCTTT. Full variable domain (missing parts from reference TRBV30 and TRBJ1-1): SQTIHQWPATLVQPVGSPLSLECTVEGTSNPNLYWYRQAAGRGLQLLFYSVGIGQISSEVPQNLSASRPQDRQFILSSKKLLLSDSGFYLCAWSRRQGIVNRDTEAFFGQGTRLTVV.

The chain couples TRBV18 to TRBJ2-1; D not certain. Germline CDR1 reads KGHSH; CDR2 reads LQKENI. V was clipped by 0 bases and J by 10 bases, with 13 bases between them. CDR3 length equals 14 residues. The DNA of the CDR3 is TGTGCCAGCTCACCACCCTTGGACGGTAAAGAGCAGTTCTTC. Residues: CASSPPLDGKEQFF.

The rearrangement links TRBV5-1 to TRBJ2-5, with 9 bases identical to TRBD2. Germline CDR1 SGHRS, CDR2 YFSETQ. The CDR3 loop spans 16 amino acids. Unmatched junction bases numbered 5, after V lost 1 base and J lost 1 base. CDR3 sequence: CASSLNQRGAQETQYF. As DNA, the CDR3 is TGCGCCAGCAGCTTGAATCAGCGGGGGGCCCAAGAGACCCAGTACTTC. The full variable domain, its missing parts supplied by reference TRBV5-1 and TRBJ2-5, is KAGVTQTPRYLIKTRGQQVTLSCSPISGHRSVSWYQQTPGQGLQFLFEYFSETQRNKGNFPGRFSGRQFSNSRSEMNVSTLELGDSALYLCASSLNQRGAQETQYFGPGTRLLVL.

The CDR3 DNA is TGCGCCAGCAGCACTGGAGCAGGTTTCGAGCAGTACTTC. Amino acid sequence: CASSTGAGFEQYF. The V and J genes are TRBV5-1 and TRBJ2-7; D remains ambiguous. The CDR3 is 13 residues long. The V end was cut by 4 bases, the J end by 6 bases, with 14 bases between. The germline V gene has CDR1 SGHRS and CDR2 YFSETQ. The full variable domain, completed using reference TRBV5-1 and TRBJ2-7, is KAGVTQTPRYLIKTRGQQVTLSCSPISGHRSVSWYQQTPGQGLQFLFEYFSETQRNKGNFPGRFSGRQFSNSRSEMNVSTLELGDSALYLCASSTGAGFEQYFGPGTRLTVT.

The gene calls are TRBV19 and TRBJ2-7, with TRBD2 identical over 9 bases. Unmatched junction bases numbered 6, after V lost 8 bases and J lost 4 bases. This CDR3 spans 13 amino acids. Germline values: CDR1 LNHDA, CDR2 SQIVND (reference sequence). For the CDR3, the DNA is TGTGCCAGTCGGACTAGCGATTCTTACGAGCAGTACTTC. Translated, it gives CASRTSDSYEQYF.

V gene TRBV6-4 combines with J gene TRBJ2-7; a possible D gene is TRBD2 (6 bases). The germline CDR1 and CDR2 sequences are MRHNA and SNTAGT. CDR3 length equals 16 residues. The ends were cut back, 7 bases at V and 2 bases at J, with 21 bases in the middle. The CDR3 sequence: CASIPRSGRDAYEQYF. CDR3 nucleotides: TGTGCCAGCATCCCCCGTAGCGGCAGGGACGCCTACGAGCAGTACTTC.

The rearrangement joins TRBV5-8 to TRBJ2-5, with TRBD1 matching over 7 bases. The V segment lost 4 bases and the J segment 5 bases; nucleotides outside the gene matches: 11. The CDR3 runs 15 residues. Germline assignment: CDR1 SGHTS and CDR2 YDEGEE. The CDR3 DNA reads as TGTGCCAGCAGCAGAAGGACAGGCGGTATGGAGACCCAGTACTTC. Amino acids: CASSRRTGGMETQYF.

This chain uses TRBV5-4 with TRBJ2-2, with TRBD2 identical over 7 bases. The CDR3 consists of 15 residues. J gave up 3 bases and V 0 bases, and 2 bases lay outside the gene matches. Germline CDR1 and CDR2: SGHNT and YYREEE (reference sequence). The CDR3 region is CASSLGLADTGELFF. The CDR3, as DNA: TGTGCCAGCAGCTTGGGACTAGCAGACACCGGGGAGCTGTTTTTT.

This chain's CDR3 is CASSSPRGLGYEQYF. Here the CDR3 DNA reads TGTGCCAGCAGCTCCCCCAGGGGGCTGGGATACGAGCAGTACTTC. The rearrangement joins TRBV7-8 to TRBJ2-7; 8 nucleotides agree with TRBD1. The J segment lost 4 bases and the V segment lost 4 bases, leaving 9 bases of the junction unmatched. Germline V gene data show CDR1 as SGHVS and CDR2 as FQNEAQ. This CDR3 contains 15 residues. Looking up the rest from reference TRBV7-8 and TRBJ2-7 gives the full variable domain: GAGVSQSPRYKVAKRGQDVALRCDPISGHVSLFWYQQALGQGPEFLTYFQNEAQLDKSGLPSDRFFAERPEGSVSTLKIQRTQQEDSAVYLCASSSPRGLGYEQYFGPGTRLTVT.